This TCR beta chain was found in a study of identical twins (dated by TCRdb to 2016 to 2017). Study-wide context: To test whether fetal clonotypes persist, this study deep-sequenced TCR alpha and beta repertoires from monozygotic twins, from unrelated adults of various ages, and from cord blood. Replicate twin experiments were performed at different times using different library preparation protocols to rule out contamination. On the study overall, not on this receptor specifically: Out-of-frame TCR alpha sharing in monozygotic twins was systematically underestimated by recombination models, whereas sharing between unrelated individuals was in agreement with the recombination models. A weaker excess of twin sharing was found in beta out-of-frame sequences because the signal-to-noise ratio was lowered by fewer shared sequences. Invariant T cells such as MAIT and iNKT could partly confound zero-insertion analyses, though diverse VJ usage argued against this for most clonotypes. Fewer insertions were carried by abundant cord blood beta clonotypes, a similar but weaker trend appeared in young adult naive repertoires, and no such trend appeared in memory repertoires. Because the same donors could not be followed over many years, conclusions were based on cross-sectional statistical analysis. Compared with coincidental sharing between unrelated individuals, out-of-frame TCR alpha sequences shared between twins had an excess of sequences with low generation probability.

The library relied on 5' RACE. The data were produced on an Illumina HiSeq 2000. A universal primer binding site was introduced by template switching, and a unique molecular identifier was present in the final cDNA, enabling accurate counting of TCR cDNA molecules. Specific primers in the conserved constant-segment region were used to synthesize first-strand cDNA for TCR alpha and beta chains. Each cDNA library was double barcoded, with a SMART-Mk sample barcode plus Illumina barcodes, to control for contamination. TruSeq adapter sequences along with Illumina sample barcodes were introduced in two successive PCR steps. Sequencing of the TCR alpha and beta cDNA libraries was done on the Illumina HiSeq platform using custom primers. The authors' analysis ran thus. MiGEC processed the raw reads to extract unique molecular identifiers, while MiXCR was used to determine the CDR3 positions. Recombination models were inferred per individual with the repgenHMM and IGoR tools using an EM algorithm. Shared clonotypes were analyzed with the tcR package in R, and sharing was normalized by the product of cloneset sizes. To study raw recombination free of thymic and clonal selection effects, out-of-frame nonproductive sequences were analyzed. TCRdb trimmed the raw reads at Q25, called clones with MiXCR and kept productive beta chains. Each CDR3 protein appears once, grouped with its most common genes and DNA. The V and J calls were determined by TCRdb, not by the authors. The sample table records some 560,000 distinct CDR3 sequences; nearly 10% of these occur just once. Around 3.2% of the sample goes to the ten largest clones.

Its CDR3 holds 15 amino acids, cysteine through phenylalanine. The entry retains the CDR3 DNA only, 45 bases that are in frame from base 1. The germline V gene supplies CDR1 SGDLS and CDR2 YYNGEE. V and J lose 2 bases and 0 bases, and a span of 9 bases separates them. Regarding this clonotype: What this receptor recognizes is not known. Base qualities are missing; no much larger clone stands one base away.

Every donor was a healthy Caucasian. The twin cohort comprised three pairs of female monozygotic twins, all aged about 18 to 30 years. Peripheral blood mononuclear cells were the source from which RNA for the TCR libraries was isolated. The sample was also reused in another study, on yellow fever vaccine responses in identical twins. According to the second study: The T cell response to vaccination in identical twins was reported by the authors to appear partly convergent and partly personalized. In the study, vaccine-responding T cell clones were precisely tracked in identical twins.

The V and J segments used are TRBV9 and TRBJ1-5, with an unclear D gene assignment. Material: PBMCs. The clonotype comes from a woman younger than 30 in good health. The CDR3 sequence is CASSVGPDSNQPQHF. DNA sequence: TGTGCCAGCAGCGTCGGCCCGGATAGCAATCAGCCCCAGCATTTT.